This T cell receptor beta chain emerged from a study of PD-1 blockade in classical Hodgkin lymphoma. Each patient experienced a relapse that followed autologous stem cell transplantation, and brentuximab vedotin exposure varied. Germline V lookup: CDR1 MNHNS, CDR2 SASEGT. Trimming took 2 bases from V and 10 from J, leaving 26 bases between them. The CDR3 contains 18 residues. Assay: immunoSEQ multiplex PCR; the TCRdb copy retains only in-frame clones and omits some. The sample consists of 20,000 to 25,000 clones, approximately 69% of them appearing once. The rearrangement links TRBV6-1 to TRBJ1-4; unclear D gene. This TCR was recovered from a human donor with classical Hodgkin lymphoma. The sequencing used peripheral blood mononuclear cells (PBMCs), collected at baseline. CDR3 in amino acids: CASSELPGGAPIVIKLFF. CDR3 bases: TGTGCCAGCAGTGAACTCCCGGGTGGCGCCCCCATCGTAATAAAACTGTTTTTT.